This T cell receptor beta chain was identified during a study of blood T cells in healthy people across ages. CDR3 length: 16 amino acids. Per germline, CDR1 LGHNA and CDR2 YSLEER. With 0 bases clipped from V and 4 bases from J, the junction kept 7 bases outside the gene matches. Using a J-beta primer mix together with a sample-barcoded 5' primer, a second PCR was run for roughly 6 to 12 cycles. TCRdb itself ran the 5' RACE reads through MiXCR, one entry per CDR3 protein. The sample yields about 1.8 million distinct CDR3 sequences, 49% seen once. The V call is TRBV4-3, the J call TRBJ1-2; 8 bases are shared with TRBD1. The receptor comes from a woman aged 40 to 50 in good health. Sequenced: blood. CDR3 amino acids: CASSQDGQGHGYGYTF. DNA of the CDR3: TGCGCCAGCAGCCAAGACGGACAGGGACATGGCTATGGCTACACCTTC.